Below are 5 T cell receptor beta chains sequenced from a single sample in a study of cytomegalovirus exposure and HLA in healthy donors. The PCR had 60 Vbeta and 13 Jbeta primers. Assay used: immunoSEQ multiplex PCR; TCRdb lists only in-frame clones, some missing. The sample lists 150,000 to 200,000 clones, roughly 73% occurring once. The source material was PBMCs. These TCRs come from a woman in her 30s in good health and CMV-seronegative.

This clone has more than one count but fewer than ten. V usage is TRBV2 and J usage is TRBJ1-2; D gene uncertain. Trimming removed 7 bases at V and 7 bases at J, with 19 bases between. In germline, CDR1 is SNHLY, CDR2 FYNNEI. This CDR3 region has 14 residues. The CDR3 spells CASTRTGGSLGYTF. CDR3 nucleotides: TGTGCCAGCACCCGGACTGGAGGCTCACTTGGCTACACCTTC.

V and J are TRBV5-1 and TRBJ2-3; D is undetermined. CDR1 is SGHRS, CDR2 YFSETQ, per germline. The V and J ends lost 1 base and 3 bases respectively, with 12 bases between them. This CDR3 has 15 amino acids. The CDR3 loop is CASSLLSSRTDTQYF. The DNA for the CDR3 is TGCGCCAGCAGCTTGCTTTCTTCGAGGACAGATACGCAGTATTTT.

V and J are TRBV14 and TRBJ1-2; a possible D gene is TRBD1 (5 bases). CDR3 length equals 14 residues. V lost 0 bases and J 7 bases, leaving 12 bases between the germline ends. Germline CDR1 is SGHDN and CDR2 is FVKESK. In nucleotides, the CDR3 is TGTGCCAGCAGCCAAGATAGACAGATCGGTGGCTACACCTTC. Translation: CASSQDRQIGGYTF.

This chain links TRBV18 with TRBJ2-7, with D perhaps TRBD2 (6 bases). CDR1 and CDR2 from the germline V gene are KGHSH and LQKENI. The CDR3 is 15 residues long. Trimming pared 3 bases from V and 7 bases from J, leaving 19 bases between. CDR3 DNA sequence: TGTGCCAGCTCACCCCGGACTACTTCAGCCCTAGAGCAGTACTTC. This sequence encodes CASSPRTTSALEQYF.

V usage is TRBV30 and J usage is TRBJ1-4, with D perhaps TRBD1 (6 bases). The germline V gene encodes CDR1 GTSNPN and CDR2 SVGIG (reference sequence). V was clipped by 3 bases and J by 7 bases, with 6 bases between them. The CDR3 extends over 11 amino acids. The CDR3 protein is CAWRTGEKLFF. DNA of the CDR3: TGTGCCTGGAGGACAGGTGAAAAACTGTTTTTT. Together with reference TRBV30 and TRBJ1-4, the CDR3 gives the full variable domain: SQTIHQWPATLVQPVGSPLSLECTVEGTSNPNLYWYRQAAGRGLQLLFYSVGIGQISSEVPQNLSASRPQDRQFILSSKKLLLSDSGFYLCAWRTGEKLFFGSGTQLSVL.